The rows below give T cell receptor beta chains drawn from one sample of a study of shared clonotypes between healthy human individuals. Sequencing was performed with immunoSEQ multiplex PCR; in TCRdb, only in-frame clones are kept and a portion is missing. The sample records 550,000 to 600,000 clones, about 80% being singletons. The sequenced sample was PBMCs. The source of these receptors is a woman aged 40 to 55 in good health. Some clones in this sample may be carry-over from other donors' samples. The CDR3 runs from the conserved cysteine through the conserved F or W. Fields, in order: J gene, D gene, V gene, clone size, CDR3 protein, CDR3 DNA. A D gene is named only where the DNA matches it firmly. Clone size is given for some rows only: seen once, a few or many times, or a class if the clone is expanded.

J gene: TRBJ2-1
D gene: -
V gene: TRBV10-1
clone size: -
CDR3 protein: CASSESPLEDHEQFF
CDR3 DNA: TGCGCCAGCAGTGAGTCGCCCCTTGAGGACCATGAGCAGTTCTTC

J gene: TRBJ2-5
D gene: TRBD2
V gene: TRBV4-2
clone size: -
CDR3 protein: CASSQDLLAGAIQETQYF
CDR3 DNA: TGTGCCAGCAGCCAAGATTTGCTGGCGGGAGCCATCCAAGAGACCCAGTACTTC

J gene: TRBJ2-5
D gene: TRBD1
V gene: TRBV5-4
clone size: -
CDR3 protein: CASSAGGDRGVETQYF
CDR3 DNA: TGTGCCAGCAGCGCCGGTGGGGACAGGGGCGTAGAGACCCAGTACTTC

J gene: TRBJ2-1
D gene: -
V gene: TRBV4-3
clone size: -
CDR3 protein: CASSQASRSSYNEQFF
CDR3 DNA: TGCGCCAGCAGCCAAGCTTCTAGGAGCTCCTACAATGAGCAGTTCTTC

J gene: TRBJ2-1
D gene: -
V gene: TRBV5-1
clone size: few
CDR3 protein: CASSFGRAPTLRDEQFF
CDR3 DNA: TGCGCCAGCAGCTTTGGCAGGGCTCCTACTTTAAGGGATGAGCAGTTCTTC

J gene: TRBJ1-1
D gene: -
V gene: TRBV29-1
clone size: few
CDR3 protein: CSVEDPRGRFGEAFF
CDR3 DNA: TGCAGCGTTGAAGATCCCCGGGGCCGATTTGGTGAAGCTTTCTTT

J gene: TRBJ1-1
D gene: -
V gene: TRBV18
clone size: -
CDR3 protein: CASSKGGTEAFF
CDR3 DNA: TGTGCCAGCTCAAAGGGTGGCACTGAAGCTTTCTTT

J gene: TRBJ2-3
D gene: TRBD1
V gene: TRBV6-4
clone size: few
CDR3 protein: CASSSQGDSSTDTQYF
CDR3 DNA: TGTGCCAGCAGTTCACAGGGGGACTCCAGCACAGATACGCAGTATTTT

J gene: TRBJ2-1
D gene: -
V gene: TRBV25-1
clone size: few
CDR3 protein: CASSEWPPRAPSYNEQFF
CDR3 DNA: TGTGCCAGCAGTGAATGGCCCCCTCGAGCGCCATCCTACAATGAGCAGTTCTTC

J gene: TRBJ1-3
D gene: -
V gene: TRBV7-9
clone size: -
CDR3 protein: CASSSASSGNTIYF
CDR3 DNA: TGTGCCAGCAGCTCCGCGAGCTCTGGAAACACCATATATTTT

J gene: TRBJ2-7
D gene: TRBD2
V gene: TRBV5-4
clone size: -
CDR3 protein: CASSLGGRLTTYEQYF
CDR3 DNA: TGTGCCAGCAGCTTAGGCGGGAGGCTTACGACCTACGAGCAGTACTTC

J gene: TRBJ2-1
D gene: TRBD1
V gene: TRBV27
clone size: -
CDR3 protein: CASSPTGASYNEQFF
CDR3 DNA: TGTGCCAGCAGTCCAACAGGGGCTTCCTACAATGAGCAGTTCTTC

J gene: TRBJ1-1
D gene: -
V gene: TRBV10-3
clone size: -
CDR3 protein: CAISEMGSTEAFF
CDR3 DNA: TGTGCCATCAGCGAGATGGGGAGCACTGAAGCTTTCTTT

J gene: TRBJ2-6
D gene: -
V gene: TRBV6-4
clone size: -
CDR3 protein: CASSDSVSGANVLTF
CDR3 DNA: TGTGCCAGCAGTGACTCGGTTTCTGGGGCCAACGTCCTGACTTTC

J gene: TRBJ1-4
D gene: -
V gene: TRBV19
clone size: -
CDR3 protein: CATKLQGVDEKLFF
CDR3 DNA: TGTGCCACCAAGCTACAGGGTGTTGACGAAAAACTGTTTTTT

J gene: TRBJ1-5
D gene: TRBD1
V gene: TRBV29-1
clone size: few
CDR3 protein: CSVSGGYNQPQHF
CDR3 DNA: TGCAGCGTCTCAGGGGGCTACAATCAGCCCCAGCATTTT

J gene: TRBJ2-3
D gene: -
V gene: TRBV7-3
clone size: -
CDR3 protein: CASSSNGLAQGGTQYF
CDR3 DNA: TGTGCCAGCAGCTCCAACGGACTGGCGCAGGGGGGTACGCAGTATTTT

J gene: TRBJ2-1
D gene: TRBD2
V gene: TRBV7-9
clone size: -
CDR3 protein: CASSLVSSGRGEQFF
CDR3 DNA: TGTGCCAGCAGCTTAGTTTCTAGCGGGAGGGGTGAGCAGTTCTTC

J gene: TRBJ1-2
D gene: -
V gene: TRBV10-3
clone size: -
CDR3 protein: CAISTGSPYGYTF
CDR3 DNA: TGTGCCATCAGTACAGGGTCCCCCTATGGCTACACCTTC

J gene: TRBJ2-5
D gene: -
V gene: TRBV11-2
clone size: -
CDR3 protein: CASSFIGGQQETQYF
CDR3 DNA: TGTGCCAGCAGCTTTATTGGGGGGCAGCAAGAGACCCAGTACTTC

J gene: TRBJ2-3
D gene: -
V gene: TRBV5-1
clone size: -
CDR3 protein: CASSLVGLLNSYTDTQYF
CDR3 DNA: TGCGCCAGCAGCTTGGTGGGTCTACTAAACTCATACACAGATACGCAGTATTTT

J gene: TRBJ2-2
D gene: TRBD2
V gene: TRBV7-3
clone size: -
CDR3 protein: CASSLKRRLAGGPGTGELFF
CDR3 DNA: TGTGCCAGCAGCTTAAAAAGAAGGCTAGCGGGAGGGCCGGGAACCGGGGAGCTGTTTTTT

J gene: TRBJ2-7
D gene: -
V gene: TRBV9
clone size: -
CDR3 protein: CASSPGSSYEQYF
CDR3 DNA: TGTGCCAGCAGCCCAGGGAGCTCCTACGAGCAGTACTTC

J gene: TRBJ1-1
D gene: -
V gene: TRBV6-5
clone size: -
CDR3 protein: CASRMNTEAFF
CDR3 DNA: TGTGCCAGCAGAATGAACACTGAAGCTTTCTTT

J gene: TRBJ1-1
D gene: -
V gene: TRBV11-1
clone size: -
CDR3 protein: CASSQVGGNTEAFF
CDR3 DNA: TGTGCCAGCAGCCAGGTCGGCGGGAACACTGAAGCTTTCTTT

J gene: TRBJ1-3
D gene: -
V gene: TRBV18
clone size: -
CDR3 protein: CASSPLGASGNTIYF
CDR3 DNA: TGTGCCAGCTCACCACTCGGGGCGAGTGGAAACACCATATATTTT

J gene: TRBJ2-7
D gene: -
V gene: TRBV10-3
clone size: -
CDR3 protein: CATGVGTDSYEQYF
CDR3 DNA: TGTGCCACTGGAGTGGGGACGGATAGCTACGAGCAGTACTTC

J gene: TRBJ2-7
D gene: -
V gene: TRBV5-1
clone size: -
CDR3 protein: CASSLGPPRSYEQYF
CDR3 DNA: TGCGCCAGCAGCTTGGGACCCCCGCGGTCCTACGAGCAGTACTTC

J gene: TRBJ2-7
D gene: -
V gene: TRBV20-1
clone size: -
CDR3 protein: CSASRNYEQYF
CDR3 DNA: TGCAGTGCTAGTAGAAACTACGAGCAGTACTTC

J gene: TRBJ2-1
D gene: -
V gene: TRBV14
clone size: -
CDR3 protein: CASSPELGTGEQFF
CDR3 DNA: TGTGCCAGCAGCCCAGAGCTAGGAACGGGTGAGCAGTTCTTC

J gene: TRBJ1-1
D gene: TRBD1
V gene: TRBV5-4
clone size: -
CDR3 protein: CASSLKGGDTEAFF
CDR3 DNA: TGTGCCAGCAGCTTGAAAGGGGGCGATACTGAAGCTTTCTTT

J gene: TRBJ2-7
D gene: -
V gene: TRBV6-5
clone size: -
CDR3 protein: CASRRRGPYEQYF
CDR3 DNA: TGTGCCAGCAGGCGCCGGGGACCCTACGAGCAGTACTTC

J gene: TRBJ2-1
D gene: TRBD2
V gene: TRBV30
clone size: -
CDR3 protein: CAWSTGTSGYNEQFF
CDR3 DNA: TGTGCCTGGAGTACCGGGACTAGCGGCTACAATGAGCAGTTCTTC

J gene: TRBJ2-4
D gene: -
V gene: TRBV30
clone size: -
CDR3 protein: CASKRGSYKNIQYF
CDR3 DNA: TGTGCCTCGAAGAGGGGGAGCTACAAAAACATTCAGTACTTC

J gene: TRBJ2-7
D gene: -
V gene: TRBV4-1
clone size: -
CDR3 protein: CASSQDIGFYEQYF
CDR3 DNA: TGCGCCAGCAGCCAAGATATCGGGTTCTACGAGCAGTACTTC

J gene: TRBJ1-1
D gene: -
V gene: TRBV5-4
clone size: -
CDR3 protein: CASSLQRTEAFF
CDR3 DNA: TGTGCCAGCAGCTTGCAGAGGACTGAAGCTTTCTTT

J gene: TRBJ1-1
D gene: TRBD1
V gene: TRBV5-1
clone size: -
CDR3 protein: CASSRIRQGGNTEAFF
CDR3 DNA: TGCGCCAGCAGCAGAATTAGACAGGGGGGGAACACTGAAGCTTTCTTT

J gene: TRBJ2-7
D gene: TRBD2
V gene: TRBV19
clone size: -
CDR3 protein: CASSIGLAAYEQYF
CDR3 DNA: TGTGCCAGTAGTATTGGTCTAGCGGCTTACGAGCAGTACTTC

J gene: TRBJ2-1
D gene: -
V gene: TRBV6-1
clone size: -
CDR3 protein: CASSRTKGYEQFF
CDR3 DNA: TGTGCCAGCAGCCGGACTAAGGGCTATGAGCAGTTCTTC

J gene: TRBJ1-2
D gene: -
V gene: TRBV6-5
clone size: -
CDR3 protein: CASSYSPGRPNYGYTF
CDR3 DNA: TGTGCCAGCAGTTACTCTCCCGGACGGCCTAACTATGGCTACACCTTC

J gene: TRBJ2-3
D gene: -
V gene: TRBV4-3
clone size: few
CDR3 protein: CASSQDGRIGDTQYF
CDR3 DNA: TGCGCCAGCAGCCAAGACGGGCGTATAGGCGATACGCAGTATTTT

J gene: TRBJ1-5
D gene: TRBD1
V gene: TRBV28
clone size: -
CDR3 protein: CASSFRARGFGSNQPQHF
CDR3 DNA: TGTGCCAGCAGTTTTCGTGCCAGGGGGTTCGGGAGCAATCAGCCCCAGCATTTT

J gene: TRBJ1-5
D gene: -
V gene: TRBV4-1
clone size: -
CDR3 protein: CASSQDGARAQHF
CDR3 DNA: TGCGCCAGCAGCCAAGATGGCGCCCGAGCCCAGCATTTT

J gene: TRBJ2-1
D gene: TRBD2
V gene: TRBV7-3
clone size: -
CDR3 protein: CASSRDYSRLAGGPDEQFF
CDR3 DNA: TGTGCCAGCAGCCGAGACTACTCACGACTAGCGGGAGGGCCAGATGAGCAGTTCTTC

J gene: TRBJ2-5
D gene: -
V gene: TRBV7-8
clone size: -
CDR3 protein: CASSFPLGETQYF
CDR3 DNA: TGTGCCAGCAGCTTTCCCTTGGGGGAGACCCAGTACTTC

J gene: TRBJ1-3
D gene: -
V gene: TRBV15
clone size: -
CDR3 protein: CATSRGGGFSGNTIYF
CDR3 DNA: TGTGCCACCAGCAGAGGGGGGGGATTCTCTGGAAACACCATATATTTT